One sample yielded the 15 T cell receptor beta chains listed below, sequenced in a study of control samples from healthy donors and cancer patients. Sequencing used immunoSEQ multiplex PCR; TCRdb keeps in-frame clones, though not all of them. The profile shows about 180,000 clones, more than 90% of them singletons. Sequenced material: blood. These receptor sequences come from a man aged 30-40 years in good health.

The V call is TRBV2, the J call TRBJ1-2; 7 nucleotides agree with TRBD1. Germline lookup yields CDR1 SNHLY and CDR2 FYNNEI. The CDR3 has 13 residues. V lost 7 bases to trimming and J lost 2 bases; unmatched junction nucleotides: 4. The CDR3 loop is CASTRGDNYGYTF. The CDR3 DNA is TGTGCCAGCACCAGGGGGGACAACTATGGCTACACCTTC.

The chain joins TRBV5-6 to TRBJ2-2; D not resolved. There are 14 residues in the CDR3. Germline CDR1 reads SGHDT; CDR2 reads YYEEEE. V gave up 2 bases and J gave up 5 bases, with 10 bases separating them. CDR3 amino acids: CASSFGTGTGELFF. The CDR3 DNA reads TGTGCCAGCAGCTTCGGCACCGGAACCGGGGAGCTGTTTTTT. The complete variable domain, with remaining parts taken from reference TRBV5-6 and TRBJ2-2, reads DAGVTQSPTHLIKTRGQQVTLRCSPKSGHDTVSWYQQALGQGPQFIFQYYEEEERQRGNFPDRFSGHQFPNYSSELNVNALLLGDSALYLCASSFGTGTGELFFGEGSRLTVL.

This clone was recorded once. The chain is built from TRBV27 and TRBJ1-5; maybe TRBD1 (5 bases). Between the trimmed V and J ends, which lost 2 bases and 5 bases, there was a span of 16 bases. Germline CDR1 is MNHEY and CDR2 is SMNVEV (reference sequence). The CDR3 is made up of 16 amino acids. The chain's CDR3 is CASSLRRQGGDQPQHF. CDR3 bases: TGTGCCAGCAGTTTACGGCGGCAGGGAGGCGATCAGCCCCAGCATTTT.

The chain couples TRBV5-1 to TRBJ1-6, with TRBD1 matching 7 bases. CDR3 size: 15 residues. Per germline, CDR1 SGHRS and CDR2 YFSETQ. V lost 5 bases and J lost 7; bases outside the gene matches: 9. CDR3 region: CASSSQGGANSPLHF. The CDR3 DNA reads as TGCGCCAGCAGTTCCCAGGGGGGGGCAAATTCACCCCTCCACTTT.

This chain uses TRBV7-9 with TRBJ2-7; 7 bases are a match to TRBD1. Trimming at V came to 2 bases and at J to 3 bases, leaving 7 bases not matched to a gene. Germline V gene lookup returns CDR1 SEHNR and CDR2 FQNEAQ (reference sequence). This CDR3 has 15 residues. The CDR3 nucleotides read TGTGCCAGCAGCTTAAGCCTTGGGACAGTCTACGAGCAGTACTTC. It specifies CASSLSLGTVYEQYF.

The chain joins TRBV4-3 to TRBJ2-3; D is uncertain. Deletions cut 1 base from V and 2 bases from J, with 10 bases between. CDR3 size: 15 residues. The germline CDR1 and CDR2 sequences are LGHNA and YSLEER. CDR3 amino acids: CASSQVVAPTDTQYF. CDR3 DNA sequence: TGCGCCAGCAGCCAAGTGGTGGCGCCCACAGATACGCAGTATTTT.

The gene calls are TRBV28 and TRBJ2-1, with TRBD2 matching over 8 bases. Germline V gives CDR1 MDHEN, CDR2 SYDVKM. This CDR3 has 14 amino acids. V lost 10 bases to trimming and J lost 4 bases; unmatched junction nucleotides: 9. Written as DNA, the CDR3 is TGTGCCACCCAGACTACGGGAGGGTACAATGAGCAGTTCTTC. Translation: CATQTTGGYNEQFF.

The chain employs TRBV6-5 and TRBJ1-5, with TRBD1 matching over 9 bases. Trimming removed 5 bases from V and 6 bases from J; junction bases left unmatched: 2. This CDR3 comprises 13 residues. Germline assignment: CDR1 MNHEY and CDR2 SVGAGI. In DNA, the CDR3 is TGTGCCAGCAGTCAGACAGGGGGTCAGCCCCAGCATTTT. Its translation: CASSQTGGQPQHF.

The chain couples TRBV30 to TRBJ1-2; D not resolved. CDR3 length: 12 residues. Germline V gene lookup returns CDR1 GTSNPN and CDR2 SVGIG (reference sequence). The germline V and J ends were trimmed by 1 base and 4 bases, with 7 bases remaining between them. The CDR3 coding sequence is TGTGCCTGGAGTGCTACAGCCTATGGCTACACCTTC. Translating it yields CAWSATAYGYTF.

This sequence joins TRBV14 and TRBJ2-1; TRBD2 is a possible D gene (5 bases). This CDR3 region has 15 residues. V shed 0 bases and J shed 2 bases, with 8 bases lying between them. Germline lookup yields CDR1 SGHDN and CDR2 FVKESK. DNA for the CDR3: TGTGCCAGCAGCCAAGATGGGAGTCCCTACAATGAGCAGTTCTTC. Encoded protein: CASSQDGSPYNEQFF.

This chain joins TRBV11-2 and TRBJ2-5, with 13 bases lining up with TRBD2. The CDR3 is made up of 15 amino acids. V gave up 6 bases and J gave up 4 bases; unmatched junction bases: 5. In germline, CDR1 is SGHAT, CDR2 FQNNGV. The CDR3: CASSAGTSGTETQYF. The CDR3 DNA reads TGTGCCAGCAGTGCCGGGACTAGCGGGACAGAGACCCAGTACTTC. The full variable domain, rest sourced from reference TRBV11-2 and TRBJ2-5, is EAGVAQSPRYKIIEKRQSVAFWCNPISGHATLYWYQQILGQGPKLLIQFQNNGVVDDSQLPKDRFSAERLKGVDSTLKIQPAKLEDSAVYLCASSAGTSGTETQYFGPGTRLLVL.

The chain combines TRBV9 with TRBJ1-3, with 7 bases matching TRBD1. J was trimmed by 0 bases and V by 3 bases; bases with no gene match: 15. CDR3 length: 19 residues. Germline V CDR1 and CDR2: SGDLS, YYNGEE. CDR3 coding DNA: TGTGCCAGCAGCGAGCAGACAGGGACTAATCTCGGCTCTGGAAACACCATATATTTT. It yields the protein CASSEQTGTNLGSGNTIYF.

This chain uses TRBV9 with TRBJ1-5; 9 nucleotides match TRBD1. Germline values: CDR1 SGDLS, CDR2 YYNGEE. With 3 bases clipped from V and 5 bases from J, the junction kept 6 bases outside the gene matches. The CDR3 consists of 15 residues. Written as DNA, the CDR3 is TGTGCCAGCAGCGGTACAGGGGGCTTGGATCAGCCCCAGCATTTT. Protein product: CASSGTGGLDQPQHF.

To note about this clone: At one end the junction does not follow the germline gene, possibly because of a read error. V usage is TRBV19 and J usage is TRBJ2-7; perhaps TRBD1 as D (5 bases). CDR3 length equals 11 residues. Germline V CDR1 and CDR2: LNHDA, SQIVND (reference sequence). The CDR3, as DNA: TGTGCCAGTAGTATTTGGCGGACAAGGGGATTC. The encoded protein is CASSIWRTRGF.

The J gene is TRBJ2-4, the V gene TRBV4-1, with TRBD2 matching over 7 bases. With V trimmed by 1 base and J by 7 bases, 7 bases remained unmatched. Germline V CDR1 and CDR2: MGHRA, YSYEKL. The length of the CDR3 is 15 residues. The CDR3 nucleotides are TGCGCCAGCAGCCAAGGCCTAGCGGAGGTGAACATTCAGTACTTC. Amino acid sequence: CASSQGLAEVNIQYF.